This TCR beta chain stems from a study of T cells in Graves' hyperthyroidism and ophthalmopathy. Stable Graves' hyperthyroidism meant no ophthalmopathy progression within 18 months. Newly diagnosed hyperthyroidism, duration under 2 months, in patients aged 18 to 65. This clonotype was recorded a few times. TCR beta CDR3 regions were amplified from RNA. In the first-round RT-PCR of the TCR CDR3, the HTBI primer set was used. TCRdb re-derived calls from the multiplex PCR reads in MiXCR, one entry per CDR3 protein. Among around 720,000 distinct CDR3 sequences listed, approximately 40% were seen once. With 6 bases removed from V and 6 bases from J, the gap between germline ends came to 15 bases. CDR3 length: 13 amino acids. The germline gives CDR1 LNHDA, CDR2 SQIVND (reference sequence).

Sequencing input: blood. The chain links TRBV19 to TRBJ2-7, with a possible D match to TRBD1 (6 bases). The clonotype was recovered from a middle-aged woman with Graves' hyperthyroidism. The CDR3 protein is CASSNVQGSEQYF. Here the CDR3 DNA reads TGTGCCAGTAGCAACGTACAGGGAAGCGAGCAGTACTTC.